These 30 T cell receptor beta chains were all obtained from the same sample, sequenced in a study of blood T cell repertoires in COVID-19. Sequenced by immunoSEQ multiplex PCR; TCRdb stores in-frame clones only, minus some. The table has about 190,000 clones, 88% seen once; the top ten hold 0.95% to 1.3%. The specimen sequenced was peripheral blood. The receptors stem from a young man with acute or convalescent COVID-19.

This chain connects TRBV6-6 to TRBJ1-6, with 8 nucleotides matching TRBD1. Germline CDR1 and CDR2: MNHNY and SVGAGI (reference sequence). CDR3 length: 15 residues. V gave up 4 bases and J gave up 7 bases; unmatched junction bases: 6. The CDR3 DNA follows: TGTGCCAGCAGTTTATACAGGGGGGAGAATTCACCCCTCCACTTT. Protein product: CASSLYRGENSPLHF.

This rearrangement joins TRBV19 to TRBJ1-2; D ambiguous. Trimming removed 5 bases at V and 6 bases at J, with 16 bases between. CDR3 size: 14 residues. The germline V gene encodes CDR1 LNHDA and CDR2 SQIVND (reference sequence). The DNA of the CDR3 is TGTGCCAGTAGTCCCTTGCGTGGGGAGGATGGCTACACCTTC. This encodes CASSPLRGEDGYTF.

This clone turned up a few times. The chain is built from TRBV29-1 and TRBJ1-1; D is possibly TRBD1 (6 bases). The CDR3 covers 11 residues. V was clipped by 6 bases and J by 8 bases, with 13 bases between them. Germline V gives CDR1 SQVTM, CDR2 ANQGSEA. This CDR3 reads CSVLSGTEAFF. The CDR3 bases are TGCAGCGTCCTTTCCGGGACAGAAGCTTTCTTT.

The V gene is TRBV9, the J gene TRBJ2-2, with 7 bases fitting TRBD1. Germline V CDR1 and CDR2: SGDLS, YYNGEE. The CDR3 loop spans 16 amino acids. V shed 4 bases, J shed 5 bases, and the junction held 11 bases outside the gene matches. The CDR3: CASSTRPGTVTGELFF. The CDR3 bases are TGTGCCAGCAGCACACGTCCCGGGACAGTTACCGGGGAGCTGTTTTTT.

The V gene is TRBV2, the J gene TRBJ2-5; TRBD1 matches 10 bases. From germline, CDR1 is SNHLY and CDR2 FYNNEI. The CDR3 contains 15 residues. The J segment lost 1 base and the V segment lost 4 bases, leaving 3 bases of the junction unmatched. The CDR3 DNA sequence: TGTGCCAGCAGTGGGGACAGGGGTCCCCAAGAGACCCAGTACTTC. Its protein product is CASSGDRGPQETQYF.

The gene calls are TRBV28 and TRBJ1-5; no clear D. The CDR3 runs to 14 residues. Between the trimmed V and J ends, which lost 4 bases and 4 bases, there was a span of 11 bases. Germline-derived CDR1 and CDR2 are MDHEN and SYDVKM. CDR3 bases: TGTGCCAGCAGTTCAGGTTCGGGGAATCAGCCCCAGCATTTT. Protein sequence: CASSSGSGNQPQHF.

The chain has TRBV6-5 and TRBJ2-5; possibly TRBD2 for D (8 bases). Trimming left V 10 bases short and J 5 bases short, with 20 bases between. This CDR3 is built from 14 residues. Germline V CDR1 and CDR2: MNHEY, SVGAGI. The chain's CDR3 is CATSGRGRMETQYF. CDR3 nucleotides: TGTGCCACCTCCGGGAGGGGGCGCATGGAGACCCAGTACTTC.

The V gene is TRBV28, the J gene TRBJ2-6; TRBD1 aligns across 7 bases. J gave up 1 base and V 4 bases, and 7 bases lay outside the gene matches. The CDR3 loop spans 17 amino acids. Germline CDR1 is MDHEN and CDR2 is SYDVKM. The CDR3 sequence is CASSSRDSSSGANVLTF. The CDR3 bases are TGTGCCAGCAGTTCCCGGGACAGCTCATCTGGGGCCAACGTCCTGACTTTC. Drawing the rest from reference TRBV28 and TRBJ2-6, the complete variable domain is DVKVTQSSRYLVKRTGEKVFLECVQDMDHENMFWYRQDPGLGLRLIYFSYDVKMKEKGDIPEGYSVSREKKERFSLILESASTNQTSMYLCASSSRDSSSGANVLTFGAGSRLTVL.

The genes are TRBV25-1 and TRBJ2-1; D remains unclear. Germline V gene sequence: CDR1 MGHDK, CDR2 SYGVNS. The CDR3 is 16 amino acids. Trimming took 6 bases from V and 6 from J, leaving 21 bases between them. The CDR3 region is CASSHSSSNPGNEQFF. CDR3 bases: TGTGCCAGCAGCCACAGCTCTTCGAATCCCGGCAATGAGCAGTTCTTC.

The V and J genes are TRBV3-1 (or the pseudogene TRBV3-2) and TRBJ1-1; 8 nucleotides line up with TRBD1. The J segment lost 7 bases and the V segment lost 1 base, leaving 5 bases of the junction unmatched. The CDR3 is made up of 14 amino acids. The germline CDR1 and CDR2 sequences are LGHDT and YNNKEL (reference sequence). Written as DNA, the CDR3 is TGTGCCAGCAGCCAAGTTGACAGGGGTGGTGAAGCTTTCTTT. Translated, it gives CASSQVDRGGEAFF.

Only one count was recorded for this clone. The chain recombines TRBV6-5 with TRBJ1-1; D possibly corresponds to TRBD1 (5 bases). The CDR3 has 15 amino acids. V was clipped by 3 bases and J by 4 bases, with 15 bases between them. From germline, CDR1 is MNHEY and CDR2 SVGAGI. CDR3 loop: CASSYQAGLFTEAFF. CDR3 sequence (DNA): TGTGCCAGCAGTTATCAGGCAGGGTTATTCACTGAAGCTTTCTTT.

This rearrangement joins TRBV19 to TRBJ2-2; 7 nucleotides line up with TRBD1. The CDR3 extends over 15 amino acids. The V segment lost 6 bases and the J segment 4 bases; nucleotides outside the gene matches: 8. Germline V gene lookup returns CDR1 LNHDA and CDR2 SQIVND (reference sequence). CDR3 sequence: CASRRDRAGTGELFF. The CDR3 coding sequence is TGTGCCAGTAGACGGGACAGAGCAGGCACCGGGGAGCTGTTTTTT.

This clone was detected only once. The chain links TRBV27 to TRBJ1-1; a possible D gene is TRBD1 (6 bases). This CDR3 contains 14 residues. V shed 6 bases and J shed 3 bases, with 14 bases lying between them. Per germline, CDR1 MNHEY and CDR2 SMNVEV (reference sequence). Here the CDR3 reads CASSKRGGHTEAFF. The CDR3 DNA sequence: TGTGCCAGCAGCAAAAGGGGGGGGCACACTGAAGCTTTCTTT.

The chain uses TRBV7-3 and TRBJ1-5; tentatively, D is TRBD1 (5 bases). V gave up 1 base and J gave up 7 bases, with 20 bases separating them. The germline gives CDR1 SGHTA, CDR2 FQGTGA. The CDR3 contains 17 residues. The CDR3 protein is CASSLNPQQGGWQPQHF. The CDR3 bases are TGTGCCAGCAGCTTAAACCCCCAGCAGGGAGGCTGGCAGCCCCAGCATTTT.

The rearrangement links TRBV7-2 to TRBJ2-4; 7 nucleotides line up with TRBD1. The V and J ends lost 2 bases and 6 bases, in that order; junction bases with no gene match: 1. There are 13 residues in the CDR3. Germline V CDR1 and CDR2: SGHTA, FQGNSA. The CDR3 coding sequence is TGTGCCAGCAGCTTAAACAGGGGAAACATTCAGTACTTC. Translating gives CASSLNRGNIQYF.

In this sample, this clone turned up once. The chain has TRBV6-1 and TRBJ1-5; 8 nucleotides match TRBD1. The CDR3 extends over 15 amino acids. J lost 3 bases, V lost 2 bases, and 3 bases had no gene match. From germline, CDR1 is MNHNS and CDR2 SASEGT. CDR3 sequence reads: CASSEQDRANQPQHF. The CDR3 DNA sequence: TGTGCCAGCAGTGAACAGGACAGGGCCAATCAGCCCCAGCATTTT.

This clone was seen ten or more times. The chain links TRBV27 to TRBJ1-5; D call uncertain. Germline V gives CDR1 MNHEY, CDR2 SMNVEV (reference sequence). Trimming pared 1 base from V and 6 bases from J, leaving 7 bases between. The CDR3 covers 13 residues. CDR3 in DNA: TGTGCCAGCAGTTTATGGCACGCTCAGCCCCAGCATTTT. This translates into CASSLWHAQPQHF.

The chain is built from TRBV30 and TRBJ2-1, with 11 bases lining up with TRBD1. The V gene's germline CDR1 is GTSNPN and CDR2 SVGIG (reference sequence). The trim removed 2 bases at V and 8 bases at J, leaving 8 bases unmatched. The CDR3 loop spans 15 amino acids. CDR3 DNA sequence: TGTGCCTGGAGTACGAGGACAGGGGGCGTCGATGAGCAGTTCTTC. This translates into CAWSTRTGGVDEQFF. The full variable domain, rest sourced from reference TRBV30 and TRBJ2-1, is SQTIHQWPATLVQPVGSPLSLECTVEGTSNPNLYWYRQAAGRGLQLLFYSVGIGQISSEVPQNLSASRPQDRQFILSSKKLLLSDSGFYLCAWSTRTGGVDEQFFGPGTRLTVL.

The chain couples TRBV28 to TRBJ2-7, with 9 positions matching TRBD1. Germline values: CDR1 MDHEN, CDR2 SYDVKM. The CDR3 runs to 15 residues. The junction had 10 bases not matched to a gene; V was cut back by 6 bases and J by 4 bases. The CDR3 nucleotides read TGTGCCAGCAGACCCCGGGACAGGGACGGATACGAGCAGTACTTC. Translated, it gives CASRPRDRDGYEQYF.

The chain recombines TRBV5-4 with TRBJ2-3; D call uncertain. Trimming pared 4 bases from V and 2 bases from J, leaving 11 bases between. Germline V lookup: CDR1 SGHNT, CDR2 YYREEE (reference sequence). The CDR3 is 14 amino acids. The CDR3 region has the DNA TGTGCCAGCAGCCTGAGGAGCGACACAGATACGCAGTATTTT. Encoded protein: CASSLRSDTDTQYF.

The chain recombines TRBV5-1 with TRBJ2-3; 13 bases are a match to TRBD2. Trimming cost V 4 bases and J 2 bases; bases outside gene matches: 7. Germline V gives CDR1 SGHRS, CDR2 YFSETQ. This CDR3 contains 17 residues. The CDR3 DNA reads as TGCGCCAGCAGCCCCTGGACTAGCGGGGGAGTCACAGATACGCAGTATTTT. Its protein is CASSPWTSGGVTDTQYF.

The gene calls are TRBV7-3 and TRBJ1-5; D gene uncertain. This CDR3 comprises 15 residues. Per germline, CDR1 SGHTA and CDR2 FQGTGA. Trimming left V 2 bases short and J 5 bases short, with 13 bases between. In nucleotides, the CDR3 is TGTGCCAGCAGCTTATCGGGGTCCAGAGATCAGCCCCAGCATTTT. Its protein is CASSLSGSRDQPQHF. Together with reference TRBV7-3 and TRBJ1-5, the CDR3 gives the full variable domain: GAGVSQTPSNKVTEKGKYVELRCDPISGHTALYWYRQSLGQGPEFLIYFQGTGAADDSGLPNDRFFAVRPEGSVSTLKIQRTERGDSAVYLCASSLSGSRDQPQHFGDGTRLSIL.

V and J are TRBV19 and TRBJ2-4; unclear D gene. This CDR3 has 13 amino acids. V gave up 4 bases and J gave up 8 bases, with 12 bases separating them. Germline-derived CDR1 and CDR2 are LNHDA and SQIVND (reference sequence). The CDR3 bases are TGTGCCAGTAGTACTAGGCCTGTAGACATTCAGTACTTC. This translates into CASSTRPVDIQYF.

V gene TRBV30 combines with J gene TRBJ1-5; D is perhaps TRBD1 (5 bases). CDR3 size: 15 residues. Trimming removed 2 bases at V and 2 bases at J, with 13 bases between. Germline V lookup: CDR1 GTSNPN, CDR2 SVGIG (reference sequence). CDR3 sequence: CAWSIAGHGNQPQHF. The DNA for the CDR3 is TGTGCCTGGAGTATTGCGGGGCATGGCAATCAGCCCCAGCATTTT.

The rearrangement links TRBV5-6 to TRBJ2-5; TRBD2 matches at 10 bases. Trimming removed 2 bases from V and 2 bases from J; junction bases left unmatched: 9. Germline V CDR1 and CDR2: SGHDT, YYEEEE. This CDR3 contains 17 residues. CDR3 sequence (DNA): TGTGCCAGCAGCTTTCAGGCTAGCGGGAGATCGCAAGAGACCCAGTACTTC. This encodes CASSFQASGRSQETQYF.

V and J are TRBV28 and TRBJ1-6; 7 bases line up with TRBD1. Germline-derived CDR1 and CDR2 are MDHEN and SYDVKM. Unmatched junction bases numbered 5, after V lost 3 bases and J lost 6 bases. This CDR3 has 15 residues. The CDR3 nucleotides are TGTGCCAGCAGTTTGGTCAGGGGGGTTAATTCACCCCTCCACTTT. Translated: CASSLVRGVNSPLHF.

V and J are TRBV24-1 and TRBJ2-1; no firm D call. V gave up 6 bases and J gave up 7 bases, with 6 bases separating them. The V gene's germline CDR1 is KGHDR and CDR2 SFDVKD. CDR3 length: 11 amino acids. The CDR3 region is CATSLRNEQFF. CDR3 DNA: TGTGCCACCAGTTTACGGAATGAGCAGTTCTTC.

The chain uses TRBV9 and TRBJ2-1; tentative D call: TRBD1 (6 bases). Germline V gene lookup returns CDR1 SGDLS and CDR2 YYNGEE. The CDR3 runs to 16 residues. The V and J ends lost 0 bases and 0 bases respectively, with 10 bases between them. This CDR3 is CASSVVPRGSYNEQFF. CDR3 coding DNA: TGTGCCAGCAGCGTAGTTCCCAGGGGCTCCTACAATGAGCAGTTCTTC.

V and J are TRBV5-5 and TRBJ1-2; TRBD1 matches 8 bases. V shed 3 bases and J 4 bases; nucleotides not matched to a gene: 8. The CDR3 runs 15 residues. Germline CDR1 reads SGHKS; CDR2 reads YYEKEE (reference sequence). CDR3 DNA: TGTGCCAGCAGCTGGGACAGGCTGGAGGGCTATGGCTACACCTTC. It translates to CASSWDRLEGYGYTF. Looking up the rest from reference TRBV5-5 and TRBJ1-2 gives the full variable domain: DAGVTQSPTHLIKTRGQQVTLRCSPISGHKSVSWYQQVLGQGPQFIFQYYEKEERGRGNFPDRFSARQFPNYSSELNVNALLLGDSALYLCASSWDRLEGYGYTFGSGTRLTVV.

The chain combines TRBV7-2 with TRBJ1-2; no clear D gene. The CDR3 covers 13 residues. Per the germline V gene, CDR1 is SGHTA and CDR2 is FQGNSA. With 3 bases removed from V and 2 bases from J, the gap between germline ends came to 7 bases. The CDR3 sequence is CASSFYGNYGYTF. CDR3 in DNA: TGTGCCAGCAGCTTTTACGGGAACTATGGCTACACCTTC.